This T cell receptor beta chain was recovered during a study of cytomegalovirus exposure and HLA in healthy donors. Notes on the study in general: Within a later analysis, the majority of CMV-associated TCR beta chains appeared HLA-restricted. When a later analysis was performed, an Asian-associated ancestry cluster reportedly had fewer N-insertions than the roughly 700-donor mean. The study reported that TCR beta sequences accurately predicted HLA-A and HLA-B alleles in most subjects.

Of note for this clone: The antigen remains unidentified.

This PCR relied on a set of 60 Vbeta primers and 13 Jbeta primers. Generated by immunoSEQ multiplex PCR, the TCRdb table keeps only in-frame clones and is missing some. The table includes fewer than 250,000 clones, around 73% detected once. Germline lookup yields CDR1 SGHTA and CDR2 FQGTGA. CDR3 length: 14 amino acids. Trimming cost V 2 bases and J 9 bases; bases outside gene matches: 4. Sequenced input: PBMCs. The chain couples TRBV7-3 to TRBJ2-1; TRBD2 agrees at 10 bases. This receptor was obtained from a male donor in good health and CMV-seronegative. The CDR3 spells CASSLSSGSSEQFF. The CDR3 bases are TGTGCCAGCAGCTTATCTAGCGGGAGTAGTGAGCAGTTCTTC.